This TCR beta chain is from a study of pediatric ulcerative colitis (dated by TCRdb to about 2019). Study-wide context: About seven ulcerative colitis patients had pancolitis and two had left-sided colitis, with histology consistent with ulcerative colitis in all. From under 10 newly diagnosed, treatment-naive pediatric ulcerative colitis patients and a few non-IBD control children, paired blood and rectal samples were collected. By Pediatric Ulcerative Colitis Activity Index, two patients had mild disease, four had moderate disease and three had acute severe colitis.

Rearranged CDR3 beta regions were amplified from genomic DNA with multiplex V and J primers using the immunoSEQ TRB Survey service. To keep sequencing depth equal across samples, survey-level depth of up to 500,000 reads per sample was applied. Libraries were purified, pooled and sequenced on Illumina technology. In the authors' own workflow: Productive clonality, sample overlap, pairwise scatters, CDR3 beta length, V/D/J gene usage and productiveness were all assessed with the immunoSEQ online tools. Calculated diversity was defined as the number of unique rearrangements divided by total templates times 100, and Shannon and Simpson indices were additionally computed. Z-score normalized data were analyzed by principal component analysis with the R prcomp function and the ggbiplot package. Morisita's index was used to quantify the clonal overlap between blood and rectum within each subject. The table comes from immuneACCESS by way of TCRdb, which keeps in-frame sequences with V and J called. Part of the clones is missing from these tables; in studies checked, under half for an unresolved V gene and the rest for unknown reasons. The DNA gave D and trimming, while V, J and clone size come from that table. This sample has some 25,000 clones in its table, and 70% to 75% of those were observed once. Together, the top ten hold 7.5% to 9% of the sample.

Broad study findings and their caveats: The healthy control group was small, consisting of only a handful of individuals. Two rectal CDR3 clonotypes were present in all ulcerative colitis patients and in none of the controls. For technical reasons, blood samples from two patients gave substantially fewer templates, and these samples were excluded from the blood-rectal overlap analysis. Blood-derived T cells may have been included in rectal pinch biopsies, especially in patients with overt colitis. Because repertoires were derived from total lymphocyte DNA, patterns in rare subsets such as regulatory T cells may not have been reflected. Compared with controls, ulcerative colitis patients showed significantly higher autologous blood-rectal clonal overlap, a finding that suggests increased T cell trafficking to inflamed tissue. Controls, mild-moderate and acute severe colitis patients were separated by rectal repertoire features, and reduced rectal diversity due to clonal expansions was observed in acute severe colitis.

One to two pinch biopsies were taken from the rectum for research during colonoscopy. Before the diagnostic colonoscopy, none of the ulcerative colitis patients had been given any immunosuppressive medication. Rectal biopsies were digested with proteinase K before DNA isolation. The Wizard kit (Promega) was used to extract genomic DNA from both blood and intestinal samples. A remark on this clone: Its antigen is still unknown. One base away there is no much larger clone; base qualities are not given.

This TCR was sampled from a boy younger than 18 with severe ulcerative colitis. Input material: gut tissue.

The CDR3 region has the sequence CSVDTTVEQYF. At the DNA level, the sequence is TGCAGCGTTGATACGACAGTCGAGCAGTACTTC. This chain joins TRBV29-1 to TRBJ2-7; TRBD1 is perhaps the D gene, given 5 matching bases. The CDR3, cysteine through phenylalanine, is 11 amino acids long. The kept DNA is CDR3 alone, 33 bases in frame from the first base. The germline V gene encodes CDR1 SQVTM and CDR2 ANQGSEA. Between the V and J ends, shortened by 3 bases and 6 bases respectively, the junction contains 9 bases.